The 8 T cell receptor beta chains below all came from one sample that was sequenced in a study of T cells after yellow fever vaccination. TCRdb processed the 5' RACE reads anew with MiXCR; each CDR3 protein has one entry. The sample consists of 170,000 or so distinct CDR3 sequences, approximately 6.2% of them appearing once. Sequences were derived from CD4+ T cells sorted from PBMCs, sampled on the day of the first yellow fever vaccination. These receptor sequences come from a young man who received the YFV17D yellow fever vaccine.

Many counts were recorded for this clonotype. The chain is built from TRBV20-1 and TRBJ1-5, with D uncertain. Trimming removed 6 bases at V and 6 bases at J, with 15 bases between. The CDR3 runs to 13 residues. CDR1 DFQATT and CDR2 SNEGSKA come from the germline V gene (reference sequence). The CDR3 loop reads CSASDSGIQPQHF. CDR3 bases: TGCAGTGCCAGCGATAGCGGAATTCAGCCCCAGCATTTT.

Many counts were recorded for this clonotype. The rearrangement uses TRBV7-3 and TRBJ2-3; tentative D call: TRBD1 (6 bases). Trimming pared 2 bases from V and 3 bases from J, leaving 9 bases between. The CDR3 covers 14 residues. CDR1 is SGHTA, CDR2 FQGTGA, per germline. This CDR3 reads CASSLAGQTDTQYF. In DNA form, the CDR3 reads TGTGCCAGCAGCTTAGCCGGACAGACAGATACGCAGTATTTT.

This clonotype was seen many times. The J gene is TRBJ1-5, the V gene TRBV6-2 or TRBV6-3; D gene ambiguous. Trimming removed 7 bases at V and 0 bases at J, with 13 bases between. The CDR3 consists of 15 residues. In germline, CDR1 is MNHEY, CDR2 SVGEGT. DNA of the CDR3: TGTGCCAGCACCTACAACAGCGATAGCAATCAGCCCCAGCATTTT. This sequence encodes CASTYNSDSNQPQHF.

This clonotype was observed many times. CDR3 bases: TGTGCCAGCAGCTTAGGGGTAGAAAATGAGCAGTTCTTC. As protein: CASSLGVENEQFF. The genes are TRBV7-6 and TRBJ2-1, with D hard to call. V was clipped by 1 base and J by 7 bases, with 8 bases between them. The CDR3 totals 13 residues. Germline CDR1 and CDR2: SGHVS and FNYEAQ.

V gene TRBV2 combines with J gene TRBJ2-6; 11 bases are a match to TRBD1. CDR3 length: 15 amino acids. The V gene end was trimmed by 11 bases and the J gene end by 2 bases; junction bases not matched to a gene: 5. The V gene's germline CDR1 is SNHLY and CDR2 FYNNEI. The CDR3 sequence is CAGGQGATGANVLTF. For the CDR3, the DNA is TGTGCCGGCGGACAGGGGGCCACTGGGGCCAACGTCCTGACTTTC.

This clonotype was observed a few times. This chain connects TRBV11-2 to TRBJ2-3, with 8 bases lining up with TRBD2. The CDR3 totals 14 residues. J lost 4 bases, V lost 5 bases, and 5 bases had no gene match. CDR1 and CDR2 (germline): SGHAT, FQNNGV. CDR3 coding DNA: TGTGCCAGCAGCCCAAGCGGGGGTGCAGATACGCAGTATTTT. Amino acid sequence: CASSPSGGADTQYF.

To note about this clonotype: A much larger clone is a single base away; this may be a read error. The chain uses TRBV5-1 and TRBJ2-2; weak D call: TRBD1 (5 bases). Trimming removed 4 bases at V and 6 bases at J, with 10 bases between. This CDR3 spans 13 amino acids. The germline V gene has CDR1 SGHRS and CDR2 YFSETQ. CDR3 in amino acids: CASSTQGAGELFF. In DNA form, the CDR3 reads TGCGCCAGCAGCACCCAGGGTGCCGGGGAGCTGTTTTTT.

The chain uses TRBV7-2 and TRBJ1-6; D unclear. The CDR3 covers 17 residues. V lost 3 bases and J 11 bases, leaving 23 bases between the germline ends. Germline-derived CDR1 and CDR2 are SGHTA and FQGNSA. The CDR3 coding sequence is TGTGCCAGCAGCTTGGCGAACGCTCAGCTTTTTACAGCACCCCTCCACTTT. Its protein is CASSLANAQLFTAPLHF.